The 29 T cell receptor beta chains below come from one sample, sequenced in a study of molecular identifiers for immune sequencing clone quantification (dated by TCRdb to the late 2010s). To prepare the library, PCR was applied. Sequencing was performed on an Illumina HiSeq 4000. The public sequencing data were trimmed at Q25 with fastp and processed into clonotypes with MiXCR by TCRdb, which kept only in-frame beta chains. Each entry merges the rows of one CDR3 protein and shows their most common DNA and genes. For this sample there are hundreds of thousands of distinct CDR3 sequences; nearly 20% appear just once. The ten top clones hold 0.85% to 0.9% of the sample. Input material: naive CD8+ T cells from blood, with Jurkat cell RNA spiked in. The sample's cell subset or site label is to be understood as: FACS-sorted CD8+CD4-CCR7+CD45RA+ naive T cells. All receptors derive from a human donor in good health. Some libraries in this study had Jurkat cell RNA spiked in.

This clonotype was seen ten or more times. The chain couples TRBV12-3 or TRBV12-4 to TRBJ2-3; TRBD2 agrees at 8 bases. This CDR3 contains 17 residues. Trimming cost V 5 bases and J 4 bases; bases outside gene matches: 14. The CDR3, as DNA: TGTGCCAGCAGTAACCCCAGACAGGCGGGAGGTCCAGATACGCAGTATTTT. Protein product: CASSNPRQAGGPDTQYF.

This sequence joins TRBV5-1 and TRBJ2-7; 7 positions match TRBD1. V dropped 7 bases and J dropped 7; count of bases not matched to a gene: 11. This CDR3 contains 13 residues. The germline V gene encodes CDR1 SGHRS and CDR2 YFSETQ. The CDR3 reads CASSPQGEWEQYF. CDR3 in DNA: TGCGCCAGCTCACCGCAGGGGGAGTGGGAGCAGTACTTC.

The CDR3: CASSDSVFPDTQYF. As DNA, the CDR3 is TGCGCCAGCAGTGATAGCGTCTTCCCAGATACGCAGTATTTT. The rearrangement links TRBV10-1 to TRBJ2-3; a possible D gene is TRBD2 (5 bases). V lost 3 bases to trimming and J lost 4 bases, with 11 bases between them. The V gene's germline CDR1 is WNHNN and CDR2 SYGVQD (reference sequence). The CDR3 totals 14 residues.

This clonotype has a count of ten or more. The V gene is TRBV11-2, the J gene TRBJ2-5; a possible D gene is TRBD1 (6 bases). The CDR3 is made up of 13 amino acids. Deletions cut 5 bases from V and 4 bases from J, with 11 bases between. Germline-derived CDR1 and CDR2 are SGHAT and FQNNGV. In nucleotides, the CDR3 is TGTGCCAGCAGCGACGACAGGACAGAGACCCAGTACTTC. The encoded protein is CASSDDRTETQYF.

This clonotype was counted only a few times. The rearrangement links TRBV7-6 to TRBJ2-3; 7 nucleotides agree with TRBD2. The ends lost 5 bases at V and 0 bases at J; junction bases unmatched: 8. The germline V gene encodes CDR1 SGHVS and CDR2 FNYEAQ. The CDR3 has 16 amino acids. The chain's CDR3 is CASSPRAGTSTDTQYF. In DNA, the CDR3 is TGTGCCAGCAGCCCCCGAGCGGGAACCAGCACAGATACGCAGTATTTT. The whole variable domain, remainder taken from reference TRBV7-6 and TRBJ2-3, is GAGVSQSPRYKVTKRGQDVALRCDPISGHVSLYWYRQALGQGPEFLTYFNYEAQQDKSGLPNDRFSAERPEGSISTLTIQRTEQRDSAMYRCASSPRAGTSTDTQYFGPGTRLTVL.

A remark on this clonotype: A read error may be the cause here, since a much bigger clone is one base away. V is TRBV2 and J is TRBJ2-3; D call uncertain. Germline values: CDR1 SNHLY, CDR2 FYNNEI. The V and J ends lost 4 bases and 2 bases respectively, with 16 bases between them. This CDR3 region has 16 residues. CDR3 region: CASSGYVRETTDTQYF. The CDR3 DNA follows: TGTGCCAGCAGTGGGTACGTTAGGGAAACCACAGATACGCAGTATTTT.

Note on this clonotype: A much larger clone sits a single nucleotide away, making a read error possible. The V gene is TRBV9, the J gene TRBJ2-5; tentatively, D is TRBD1 or TRBD2 (5 bases each). Germline CDR1 reads SGDLS; CDR2 reads YYNGEE. The CDR3 length is 18 residues. The chain's CDR3 is CAGSVDDGAPSGVETQYF. In DNA form, the CDR3 reads TGTGCCGGCAGCGTAGATGACGGGGCCCCATCCGGCGTAGAGACCCAGTACTTC.

V and J are TRBV11-2 and TRBJ1-2; D call uncertain. The CDR3 extends over 13 amino acids. Trimming took 5 bases from V and 8 from J, leaving 15 bases between them. Per germline, CDR1 SGHAT and CDR2 FQNNGV. This CDR3 reads CASSPTAGNGYTF. The CDR3 DNA follows: TGTGCCAGCAGCCCTACGGCAGGTAACGGCTACACCTTC. The full variable domain, completed using reference TRBV11-2 and TRBJ1-2, is EAGVAQSPRYKIIEKRQSVAFWCNPISGHATLYWYQQILGQGPKLLIQFQNNGVVDDSQLPKDRFSAERLKGVDSTLKIQPAKLEDSAVYLCASSPTAGNGYTFGSGTRLTVV.

The table lists this clonotype with many counts. The V and J genes are TRBV7-9 and TRBJ1-2, with D perhaps TRBD1 (5 bases). CDR3 length equals 12 residues. V was cut by 8 bases and J by 3 bases, with 10 bases left in between. CDR1 and CDR2 from the germline V gene are SEHNR and FQNEAQ (reference sequence). The CDR3 nucleotides are TGTGCCAGCCGGGGGAGAGACTATGGCTACACCTTC. Translation gives CASRGRDYGYTF.

This clonotype was counted a few times. The V and J genes are TRBV27 and TRBJ2-5; TRBD2 might be the D (5 bases). Germline assignment: CDR1 MNHEY and CDR2 SMNVEV (reference sequence). This CDR3 is built from 15 residues. V was shortened by 6 bases and J by 0 bases, with 14 bases between the two germline ends. CDR3 sequence reads: CASRPIWGDQETQYF. DNA for the CDR3: TGTGCCAGCAGGCCCATCTGGGGAGACCAAGAGACCCAGTACTTC.

This clonotype was seen repeatedly, ten times or more. CDR3 nucleotide sequence: TGTGCCAGCAGCCGGGGAAGGGTTGATACGCAGTATTTT. As protein: CASSRGRVDTQYF. The V call is TRBV7-9, the J call TRBJ2-3; TRBD2 is a possible D gene (5 bases). V lost 5 bases and J lost 6, with 12 bases in between. Germline CDR1 and CDR2: SEHNR and FQNEAQ (reference sequence). This CDR3 has 13 amino acids.

This clonotype appeared many times. The chain couples TRBV19 to TRBJ2-3; D perhaps matches TRBD2 (6 bases). V dropped 11 bases and J dropped 2 bases, with 14 bases sitting between them. The germline V gene encodes CDR1 LNHDA and CDR2 SQIVND (reference sequence). There are 13 residues in the CDR3. CDR3 residues: CAVADVITDTQYF. As DNA, the CDR3 is TGTGCCGTAGCGGACGTGATCACAGATACGCAGTATTTT.

As concerns this clonotype: Germline and junction disagree at one end, which may indicate a read error. This chain connects TRBV7-9 to TRBJ2-3; 9 nucleotides align to TRBD1. Germline CDR1 reads SEHNR; CDR2 reads FQNEAQ (reference sequence). The CDR3 length is 21 residues. The CDR3 bases are TGTGCCGGCAGCTCTACACCCGGGACAGGGTTAGCGGGCCCAGGTACAGATGCGCAGTATTTT. Translation: CAGSSTPGTGLAGPGTDAQYF. Full variable domain (remainder filled in from reference TRBV7-9 and TRBJ2-3): DTGVSQNPRHKITKRGQNVTFRCDPISEHNRLYWYRQTLGQGPEFLTYFQNEAQLEKSRLLSDRFSAERPKGSFSTLEIQRTEQGDSAMYLCAGSSTPGTGLAGPGTDAQYFGPGTRLTVL.

This clonotype has more than one count but fewer than ten. This chain uses TRBV11-2 with TRBJ2-1; the D is unclear. CDR1 and CDR2 (germline): SGHAT, FQNNGV. The CDR3 loop spans 16 amino acids. The V gene lost 1 base and the J gene lost 7 bases, with 17 bases spanning the gap. The CDR3 nucleotides are TGTGCCAGCAGCTTAGTTGTAGGCCTCGGATCGAATGAGCAGTTCTTC. Amino acids: CASSLVVGLGSNEQFF.

The chain has TRBV5-5 and TRBJ2-2, with D perhaps TRBD1 (5 bases). V was cut by 4 bases and J by 1 base, with 11 bases left in between. Germline CDR1 reads SGHKS; CDR2 reads YYEKEE (reference sequence). The CDR3 is 15 amino acids. Here the CDR3 DNA reads TGTGCCAGCAGCCTCTATACAGGGAACACCGGGGAGCTGTTTTTT. It encodes CASSLYTGNTGELFF.

This clonotype is a singleton in its sample. A much bigger clone sits one base away, suggesting this may be a read error. The genes are TRBV4-1 and TRBJ2-1, with D unresolved. The CDR3 is 17 amino acids. V lost 3 bases, J lost 4 bases, and 19 bases lay in between. CDR1 and CDR2 from the germline V gene are MGHRA and YSYEKL. The chain's CDR3 is CASSHDWSLDVYNEQFF. CDR3 DNA sequence: TGCGCCAGCAGCCATGACTGGTCGTTGGACGTATACAATGAGCAGTTCTTC.

V gene TRBV7-9 combines with J gene TRBJ2-1; TRBD1 might be the D (5 bases). This CDR3 has 14 amino acids. Deletions cut 8 bases from V and 0 bases from J, with 11 bases between. CDR1 and CDR2 (germline): SEHNR, FQNEAQ (reference sequence). The CDR3 spells CASVGRASYNEQFF. In DNA form, the CDR3 reads TGTGCCAGCGTCGGCAGGGCCTCCTACAATGAGCAGTTCTTC.

This clonotype was picked up many times. V usage is TRBV7-9 and J usage is TRBJ2-5; D possibly uses TRBD1 or TRBD2 (6 bases each). Per the germline V gene, CDR1 is SEHNR and CDR2 is FQNEAQ (reference sequence). The V end was cut by 5 bases, the J end by 2 bases, with 15 bases between. There are 15 residues in the CDR3. The CDR3 nucleotides read TGTGCCAGCAGCCATCTCACAGGGAGGCAAGAGACCCAGTACTTC. Protein: CASSHLTGRQETQYF.

This clonotype has at least ten counts. This chain links TRBV21-1 with TRBJ2-7; the table names TRBD1, a call not compared with the DNA. TRBV21-1 is an annotated pseudogene. The CDR3 has 16 amino acids. The CDR3 nucleotides are TGTGCCAGCAGCAAATACCGGATGAGGGGGAGCAACGAGCAGTACTTC. It yields the protein CASSKYRMRGSNEQYF.

J is TRBJ2-3 and V is TRBV6-1; D perhaps matches TRBD2 (5 bases). Germline V gene data show CDR1 as MNHNS and CDR2 as SASEGT. Trimming left V 3 bases short and J 2 bases short, with 15 bases between. The CDR3 spans 16 residues. CDR3 DNA: TGTGCCAGCAGTGATCTGGTGAGAGGGTCCACAGATACGCAGTATTTT. The encoded protein is CASSDLVRGSTDTQYF.

This chain's CDR3 is CASSPASGRARLSEQYF. As DNA, the CDR3 is TGTGCCAGCAGCCCCGCTAGCGGGAGGGCCCGGCTATCCGAGCAGTACTTC. The rearrangement links TRBV7-2 to TRBJ2-7; 12 bases fit TRBD2. Germline CDR1 and CDR2: SGHTA and FQGNSA. J gave up 6 bases and V 5 bases, and 14 bases lay outside the gene matches. The CDR3 runs 17 residues.

The gene calls are TRBV6-5 and TRBJ2-7; tentatively, D is TRBD1 (6 bases). The CDR3 runs 16 residues. The germline V and J ends were trimmed by 6 bases and 3 bases, with 21 bases remaining between them. The germline gives CDR1 MNHEY, CDR2 SVGAGI. CDR3 DNA: TGTGCCAGCAGAAACCCCCCGACAGGTGACTACTACGAGCAGTACTTC. This codes for CASRNPPTGDYYEQYF.

The sample holds many counts of this clonotype. V usage is TRBV18 and J usage is TRBJ1-2; D gene unclear. Trimming cost V 3 bases and J 9 bases, with 17 bases left between them. The CDR3 has 14 residues. Germline V gene sequence: CDR1 KGHSH, CDR2 LQKENI. The CDR3 DNA reads as TGTGCCAGCTCACCTGATGGCTCGGCTTTGAGCTACACCTTC. It is translated as CASSPDGSALSYTF.

The chain carries TRBV4-3 and TRBJ2-1, with 8 bases identical to TRBD1. The V segment lost 3 bases and the J segment 7 bases; nucleotides outside the gene matches: 8. This CDR3 contains 15 residues. Germline V gives CDR1 LGHNA, CDR2 YSLEER. CDR3 DNA: TGCGCCAGCAGCCAGGACAGGGAGGCTTGGAATGAGCAGTTCTTC. This translates into CASSQDREAWNEQFF.

A word on this clonotype: This sequence may be a read error, since a much larger clone differs from it by one base. The chain employs TRBV4-3 and TRBJ2-1; 10 nucleotides line up with TRBD2. CDR3 length: 16 residues. Per the germline V gene, CDR1 is LGHNA and CDR2 is YSLEER. The CDR3 DNA reads as TGCGCCAGCAGCCGATTGGGGCTAGCGGGAGAAACTGCTCCCCGCTTC. It specifies CASSRLGLAGETAPRF.

This clonotype was seen repeatedly, ten times or more. The V and J genes are TRBV5-1 and TRBJ2-7, with TRBD1 identical over 7 bases. The CDR3 length is 14 residues. Germline values: CDR1 SGHRS, CDR2 YFSETQ. With 3 bases clipped from V and 3 bases from J, the junction kept 6 bases outside the gene matches. The CDR3 nucleotides read TGCGCCAGCAGCTCCCGGGACAGAAGCTACGAGCAGTACTTC. It is translated as CASSSRDRSYEQYF.

V is TRBV19 and J is TRBJ1-2; 7 nucleotides match TRBD1. J lost 4 bases, V lost 3 bases, and 8 bases had no gene match. The V gene's germline CDR1 is LNHDA and CDR2 SQIVND (reference sequence). The CDR3 loop spans 15 amino acids. The CDR3 coding sequence is TGTGCCAGTAGTATTACAGGGGTGACGATCTATGGCTACACCTTC. Amino acids: CASSITGVTIYGYTF.

This clonotype was detected only a few times. CDR3 in DNA: TGTGCCAGCAGCCAAGAAGTAGCGGGAGTGGTGGAGACCCAGTACTTC. This translates into CASSQEVAGVVETQYF. The rearrangement uses TRBV4-2 and TRBJ2-5, with 9 bases lining up with TRBD2. Germline CDR1 reads LGHNA; CDR2 reads YNFKEQ. The V and J ends lost 0 bases and 5 bases, in that order; junction bases with no gene match: 7. This CDR3 has 16 residues.

In the case of this clonotype: This could be a read error, since a much larger clone is one nucleotide away. This chain links TRBV14 with TRBJ2-7; D is ambiguous. The CDR3 contains 16 residues. The ends were cut back, 4 bases at V and 4 bases at J, with 20 bases in the middle. CDR1 is SGHDN, CDR2 FVKESK, per germline. DNA of the CDR3: TGTGCCAGCAGCCCACAATTAGGGATTACAACGTACGAGCAGTACTTC. It codes for CASSPQLGITTYEQYF. The full variable domain, with the rest looked up from reference TRBV14 and TRBJ2-7, is EAGVTQFPSHSVIEKGQTVTLRCDPISGHDNLYWYRRVMGKEIKFLLHFVKESKQDESGMPNNRFLAERTGGTYSTLKVQPAELEDSGVYFCASSPQLGITTYEQYFGPGTRLTVT.